This T cell receptor (beta chain) was found in a study of T cells in Graves' hyperthyroidism and ophthalmopathy. Whole-study findings and limits: Clonotypes that were expanded in thyroid above 0.001 mostly appeared in blood too.

With regard to this clonotype: The antigen is unknown.

The CDR3 is 17 residues long. CDR1 is LNHNV, CDR2 YYDKDF, per germline (reference sequence). The germline V and J ends were trimmed by 10 bases and 8 bases, with 29 bases remaining between them. Uncontrolled infection, other autoimmune disease, pregnancy or lactation led to exclusion. Extraction of PBMCs used roughly 9.4 ml of fresh peripheral blood. TCR beta CDR3 sequences were amplified from RNA transcripts. When the TCR CDR3 underwent first-round RT-PCR, the HTBI primer set was used. TCRdb used MiXCR to reprocess the multiplex PCR reads, holding one entry per CDR3 protein. This table holds 750,000 to 950,000 distinct CDR3 sequences, approximately 40% found once.

The chain has TRBV15 and TRBJ1-4; D is possibly TRBD1 (5 bases). This receptor was taken from a man younger than 35 with Graves' hyperthyroidism. Sequences were obtained from blood. CDR3 nucleotides: TGTGCCAGCAGTTACTCGCTAGGGACCGGCGGAGGGGAAAAACTGTTTTTT. This codes for CASSYSLGTGGGEKLFF.